The source of this T cell receptor (beta chain) is a study of CD8 T cells in ankylosing spondylitis. Study results and limitations: Characteristic of ankylosing spondylitis blood, it appeared, was a TCR beta motif comprising several highly homologous variants. Within matched ankylosing spondylitis synovial fluid, disease-linked clones were reportedly significantly enriched. Relatively scarce in peripheral blood, disease-linked clones were CD8+.

It was by quantitative 5'-RACE with molecular barcodes that TCR beta libraries were made. TCRdb analysed the 5' RACE reads with MiXCR anew, one entry per CDR3 protein. This table has approximately 180,000 distinct CDR3 sequences, 15% to 20% appearing once. This clonotype occurred many times. Its cognate antigen is unknown. This CDR3 has 15 amino acids. Germline V gives CDR1 DFQATT, CDR2 SNEGSKA (reference sequence). The trim removed 3 bases at V and 4 bases at J, leaving 8 bases unmatched. What was sequenced was blood, either unsorted or a sorted T cell fraction (not recorded which). The receptor comes from a male donor under 35 with ankylosing spondylitis or in good health (not recorded which). The chain employs TRBV20-1 and TRBJ2-2, with 7 bases that match TRBD1. The CDR3, as DNA: TGCAGTGCTAGGGGTTCCGGGACAGTCACCGGGGAGCTGTTTTTT. Amino acids: CSARGSGTVTGELFF.